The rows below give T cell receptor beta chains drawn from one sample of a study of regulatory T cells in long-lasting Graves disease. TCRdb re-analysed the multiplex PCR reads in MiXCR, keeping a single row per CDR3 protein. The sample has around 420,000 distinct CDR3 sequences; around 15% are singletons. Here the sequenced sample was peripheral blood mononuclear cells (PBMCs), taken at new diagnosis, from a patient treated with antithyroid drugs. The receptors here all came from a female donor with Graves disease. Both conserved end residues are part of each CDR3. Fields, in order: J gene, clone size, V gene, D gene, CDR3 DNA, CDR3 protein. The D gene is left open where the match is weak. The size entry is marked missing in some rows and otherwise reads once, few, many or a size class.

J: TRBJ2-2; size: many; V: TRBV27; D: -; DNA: TGTGCCAGCAGTGGAAGAACAGGGTTCGTCACCGGGGAGCTGTTTTTT; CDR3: CASSGRTGFVTGELFF
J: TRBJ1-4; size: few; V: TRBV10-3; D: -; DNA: TGTGCCACGGGATGGAGCTTGAGGGAAAAACTGTTTTTT; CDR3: CATGWSLREKLFF
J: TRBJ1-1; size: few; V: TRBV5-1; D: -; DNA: TGCGCCAGCAGCCCCCAGAGGGGGATGGACACTGAAGCTTTCTTT; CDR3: CASSPQRGMDTEAFF
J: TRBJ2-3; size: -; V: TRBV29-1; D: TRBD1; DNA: TGCAGCGTTGGAGAACTACAGGGGTCGCGCACAGATACGCAGTATTTT; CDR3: CSVGELQGSRTDTQYF
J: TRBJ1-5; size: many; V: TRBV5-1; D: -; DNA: TGCGCCAGCAGCCCTGATAGGGGGGTCGGGCAGCCCCAGCATTTT; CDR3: CASSPDRGVGQPQHF
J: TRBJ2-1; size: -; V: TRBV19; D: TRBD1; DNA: TGTGCCAGTAGCCAAGACCTTAGGACAGGGGAAATCAATGAGCAGTTCTTC; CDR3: CASSQDLRTGEINEQFF
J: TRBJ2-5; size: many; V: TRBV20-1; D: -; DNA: TGCAGTGCTAGGCAAGAGACCCAGTACTTC; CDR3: CSARQETQYF
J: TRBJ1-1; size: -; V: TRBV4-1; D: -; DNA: TGCGCCAGCAGCCAAGAGGAGGAGAACACTGAAGCTTTCTTT; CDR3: CASSQEEENTEAFF
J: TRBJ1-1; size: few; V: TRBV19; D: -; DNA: TGTGCCAGTAGTTGGGGGGGCTCTGAAGCTTTCTTT; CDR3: CASSWGGSEAFF
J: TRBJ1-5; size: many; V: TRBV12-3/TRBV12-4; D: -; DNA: TGTGCCAGCAGTCCCCTCGATGGCAATCAGCCCCAGCATTTT; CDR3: CASSPLDGNQPQHF
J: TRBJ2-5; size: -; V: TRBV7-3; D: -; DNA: TGTGCCAGCACCTTGGGCCAGGAGACCCAGTACTTC; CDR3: CASTLGQETQYF
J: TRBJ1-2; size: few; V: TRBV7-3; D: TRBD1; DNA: TGTGCCAGCAGCCCCGTCGGAGGCAGGGGGCGCATCAGCTATGGCTACACCTTC; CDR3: CASSPVGGRGRISYGYTF
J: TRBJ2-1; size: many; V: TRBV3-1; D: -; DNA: TGTGCCAGCAGCCGGACGATCCGGGACATGAACGATGAGCAGTTCTTC; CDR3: CASSRTIRDMNDEQFF
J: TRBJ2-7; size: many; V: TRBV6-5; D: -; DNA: TGTGCCAGCAGTTACGGCTCTTGGATCAGAGGAAACGAGCAGTACTTC; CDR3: CASSYGSWIRGNEQYF